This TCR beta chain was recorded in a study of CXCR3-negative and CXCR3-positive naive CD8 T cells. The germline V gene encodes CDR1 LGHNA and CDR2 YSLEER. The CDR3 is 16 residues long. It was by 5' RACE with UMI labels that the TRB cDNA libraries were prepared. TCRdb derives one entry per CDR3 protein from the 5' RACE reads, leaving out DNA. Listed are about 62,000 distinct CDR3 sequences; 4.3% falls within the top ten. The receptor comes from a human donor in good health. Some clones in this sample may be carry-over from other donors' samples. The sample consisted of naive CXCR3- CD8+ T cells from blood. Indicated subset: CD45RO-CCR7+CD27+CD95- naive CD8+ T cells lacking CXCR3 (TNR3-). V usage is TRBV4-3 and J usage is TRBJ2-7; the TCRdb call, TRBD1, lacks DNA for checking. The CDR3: CASSQGVGQGNYEQYF.